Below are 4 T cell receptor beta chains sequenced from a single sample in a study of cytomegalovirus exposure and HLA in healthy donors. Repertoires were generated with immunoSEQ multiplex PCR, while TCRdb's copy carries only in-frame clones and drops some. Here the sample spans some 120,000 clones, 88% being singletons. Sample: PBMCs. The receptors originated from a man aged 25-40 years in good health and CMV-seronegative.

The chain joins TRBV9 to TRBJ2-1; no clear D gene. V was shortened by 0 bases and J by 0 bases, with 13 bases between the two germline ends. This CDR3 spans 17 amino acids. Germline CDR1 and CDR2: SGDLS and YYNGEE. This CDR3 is CASSVELRSSSYNEQFF. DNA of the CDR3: TGTGCCAGCAGCGTAGAACTCCGCTCAAGCTCCTACAATGAGCAGTTCTTC.

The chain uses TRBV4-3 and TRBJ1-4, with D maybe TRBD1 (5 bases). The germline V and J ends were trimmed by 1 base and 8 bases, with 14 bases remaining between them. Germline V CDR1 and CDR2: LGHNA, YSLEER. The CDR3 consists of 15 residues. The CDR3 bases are TGCGCCAGCAGCCAAGTGGGGGGGTTTGGGGAAAAACTGTTTTTT. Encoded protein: CASSQVGGFGEKLFF.

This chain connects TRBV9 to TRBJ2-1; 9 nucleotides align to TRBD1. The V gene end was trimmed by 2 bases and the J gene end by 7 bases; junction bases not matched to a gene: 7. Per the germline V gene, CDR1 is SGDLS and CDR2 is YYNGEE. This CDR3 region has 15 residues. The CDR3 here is CASSVWTGVGNEQFF. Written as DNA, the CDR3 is TGTGCCAGCAGCGTGTGGACAGGGGTCGGGAATGAGCAGTTCTTC.

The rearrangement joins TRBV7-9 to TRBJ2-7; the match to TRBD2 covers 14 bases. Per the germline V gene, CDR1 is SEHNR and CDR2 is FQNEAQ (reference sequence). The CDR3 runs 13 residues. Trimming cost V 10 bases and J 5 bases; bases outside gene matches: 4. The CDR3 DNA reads TGTGCCACTGGGGGACTAGCGGGAGACGAGCAGTACTTC. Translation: CATGGLAGDEQYF.